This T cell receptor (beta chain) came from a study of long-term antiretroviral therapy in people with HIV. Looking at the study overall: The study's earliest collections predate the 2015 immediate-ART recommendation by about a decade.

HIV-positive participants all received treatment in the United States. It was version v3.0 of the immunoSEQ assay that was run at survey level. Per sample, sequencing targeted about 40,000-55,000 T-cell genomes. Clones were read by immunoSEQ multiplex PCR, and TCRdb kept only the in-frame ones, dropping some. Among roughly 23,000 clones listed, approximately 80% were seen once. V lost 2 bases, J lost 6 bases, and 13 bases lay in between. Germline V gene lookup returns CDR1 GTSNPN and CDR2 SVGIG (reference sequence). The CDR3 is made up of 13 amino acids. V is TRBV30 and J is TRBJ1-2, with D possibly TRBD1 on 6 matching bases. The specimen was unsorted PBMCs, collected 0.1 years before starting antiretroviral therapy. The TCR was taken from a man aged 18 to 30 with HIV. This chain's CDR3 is CAWSPTGFDGYTF. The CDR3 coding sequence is TGTGCCTGGAGTCCAACAGGGTTCGATGGCTACACCTTC.